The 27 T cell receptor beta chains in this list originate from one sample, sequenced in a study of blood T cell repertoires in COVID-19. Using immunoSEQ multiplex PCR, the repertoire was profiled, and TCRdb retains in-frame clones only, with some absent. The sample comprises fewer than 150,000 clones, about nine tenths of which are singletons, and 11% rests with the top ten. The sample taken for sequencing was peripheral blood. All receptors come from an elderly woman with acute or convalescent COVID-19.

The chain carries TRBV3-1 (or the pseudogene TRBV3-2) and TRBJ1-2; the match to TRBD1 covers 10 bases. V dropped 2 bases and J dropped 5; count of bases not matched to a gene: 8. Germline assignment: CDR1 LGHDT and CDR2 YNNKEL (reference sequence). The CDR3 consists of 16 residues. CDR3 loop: CASSQRDRGKDYGYTF. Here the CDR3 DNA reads TGTGCCAGCAGCCAAAGGGACAGGGGAAAGGATTATGGCTACACCTTC.

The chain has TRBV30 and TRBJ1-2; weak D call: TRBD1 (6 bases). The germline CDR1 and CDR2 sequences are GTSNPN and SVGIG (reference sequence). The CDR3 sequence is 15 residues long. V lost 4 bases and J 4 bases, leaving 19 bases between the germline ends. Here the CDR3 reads CAWTHGGGPRYGYTF. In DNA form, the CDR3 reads TGTGCCTGGACTCACGGCGGGGGGCCCCGCTATGGCTACACCTTC.

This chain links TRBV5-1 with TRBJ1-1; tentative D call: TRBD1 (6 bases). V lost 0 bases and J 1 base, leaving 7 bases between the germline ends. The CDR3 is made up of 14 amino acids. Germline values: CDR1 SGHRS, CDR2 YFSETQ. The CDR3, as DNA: TGCGCCAGCAGCTTGGGCAGGGGGAACACTGAAGCTTTCTTT. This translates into CASSLGRGNTEAFF. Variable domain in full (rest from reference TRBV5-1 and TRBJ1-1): KAGVTQTPRYLIKTRGQQVTLSCSPISGHRSVSWYQQTPGQGLQFLFEYFSETQRNKGNFPGRFSGRQFSNSRSEMNVSTLELGDSALYLCASSLGRGNTEAFFGQGTRLTVV.

Here the CDR3 reads CASSHRQAGEAFF. The CDR3 region has the DNA TGTGCCAGCAGCCATAGACAGGCTGGAGAAGCTTTCTTT. V gene TRBV3-1 (or the pseudogene TRBV3-2) combines with J gene TRBJ1-1; TRBD1 might be the D (6 bases). The CDR3 extends over 13 amino acids. Trimming stripped 3 bases from V and 8 bases from J, with 13 bases between. Per the germline V gene, CDR1 is LGHDT and CDR2 is YNNKEL (reference sequence).

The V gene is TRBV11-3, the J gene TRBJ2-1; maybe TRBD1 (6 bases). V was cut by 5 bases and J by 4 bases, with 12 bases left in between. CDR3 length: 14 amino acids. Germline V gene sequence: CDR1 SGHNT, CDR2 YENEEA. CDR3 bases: TGTGCCAGCAGCATCGGGACATTTTACAATGAGCAGTTCTTC. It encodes CASSIGTFYNEQFF.

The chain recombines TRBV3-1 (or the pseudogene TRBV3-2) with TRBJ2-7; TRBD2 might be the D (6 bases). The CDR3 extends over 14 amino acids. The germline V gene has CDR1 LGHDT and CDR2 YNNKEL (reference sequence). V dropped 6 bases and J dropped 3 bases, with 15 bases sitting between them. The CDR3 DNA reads TGTGCCAGCAGGCCGGGTGGGGGGTTCTACGAGCAGTACTTC. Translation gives CASRPGGGFYEQYF.

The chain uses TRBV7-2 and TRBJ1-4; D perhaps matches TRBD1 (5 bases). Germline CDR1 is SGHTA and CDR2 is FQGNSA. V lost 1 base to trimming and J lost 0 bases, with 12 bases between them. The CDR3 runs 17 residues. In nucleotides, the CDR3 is TGTGCCAGCAGCTTAGGAATTTCGGGGGCAACTAATGAAAAACTGTTTTTT. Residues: CASSLGISGATNEKLFF.

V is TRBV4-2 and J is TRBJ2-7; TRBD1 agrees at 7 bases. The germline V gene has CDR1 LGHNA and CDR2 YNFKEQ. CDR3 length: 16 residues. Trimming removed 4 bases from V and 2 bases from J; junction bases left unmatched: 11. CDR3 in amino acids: CASSPPIGTDTYEQYF. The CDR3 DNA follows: TGTGCCAGCAGCCCCCCGATCGGGACAGATACCTACGAGCAGTACTTC.

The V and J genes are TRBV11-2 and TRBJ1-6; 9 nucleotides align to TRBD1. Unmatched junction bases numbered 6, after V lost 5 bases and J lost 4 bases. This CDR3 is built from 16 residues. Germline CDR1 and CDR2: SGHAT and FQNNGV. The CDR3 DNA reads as TGTGCCAGCAGCACTTTAGGACAGGGGTATAATTCACCCCTCCACTTT. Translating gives CASSTLGQGYNSPLHF.

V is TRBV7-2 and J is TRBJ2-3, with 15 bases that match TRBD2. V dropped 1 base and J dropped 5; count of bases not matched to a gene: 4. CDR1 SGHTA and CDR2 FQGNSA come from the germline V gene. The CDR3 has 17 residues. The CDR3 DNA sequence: TGTGCCAGCAGCTTAGGGACTAGCGGGGGGGCCATAGATACGCAGTATTTT. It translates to CASSLGTSGGAIDTQYF.

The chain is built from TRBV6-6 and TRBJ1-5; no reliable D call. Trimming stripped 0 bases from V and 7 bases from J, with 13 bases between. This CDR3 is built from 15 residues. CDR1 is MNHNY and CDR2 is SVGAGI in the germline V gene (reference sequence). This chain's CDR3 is CASSYSSSSGQPQHF. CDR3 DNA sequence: TGTGCCAGCAGTTACTCGTCCAGTTCGGGACAGCCCCAGCATTTT.

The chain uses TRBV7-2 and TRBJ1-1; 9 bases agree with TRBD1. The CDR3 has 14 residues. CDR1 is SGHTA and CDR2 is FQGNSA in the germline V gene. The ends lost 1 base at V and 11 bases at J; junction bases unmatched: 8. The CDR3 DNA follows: TGTGCCAGCAGCTTAGGTACAGGGGGCGTATTGGCTTTCTTT. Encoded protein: CASSLGTGGVLAFF.

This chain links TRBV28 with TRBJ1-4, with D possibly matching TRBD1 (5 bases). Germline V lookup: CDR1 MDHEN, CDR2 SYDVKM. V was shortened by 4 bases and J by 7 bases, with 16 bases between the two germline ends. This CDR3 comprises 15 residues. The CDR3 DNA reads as TGTGCCAGCAGTTCCCATGCCGGTGGGGCTGAAAAACTGTTTTTT. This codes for CASSSHAGGAEKLFF.

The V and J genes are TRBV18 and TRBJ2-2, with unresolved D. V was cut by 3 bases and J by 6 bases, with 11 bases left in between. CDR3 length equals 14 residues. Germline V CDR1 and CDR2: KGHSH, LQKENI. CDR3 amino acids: CASSPGLWPGELFF. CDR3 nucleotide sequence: TGTGCCAGCTCACCGGGCCTCTGGCCCGGGGAGCTGTTTTTT.

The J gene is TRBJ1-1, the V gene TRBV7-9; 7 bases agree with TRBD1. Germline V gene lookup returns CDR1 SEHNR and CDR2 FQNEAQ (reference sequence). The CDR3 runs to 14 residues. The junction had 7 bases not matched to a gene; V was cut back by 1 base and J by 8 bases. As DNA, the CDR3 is TGTGCCAGCAGCTTAGGAAAGGGGGCCGGAGAAGCTTTCTTT. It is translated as CASSLGKGAGEAFF.

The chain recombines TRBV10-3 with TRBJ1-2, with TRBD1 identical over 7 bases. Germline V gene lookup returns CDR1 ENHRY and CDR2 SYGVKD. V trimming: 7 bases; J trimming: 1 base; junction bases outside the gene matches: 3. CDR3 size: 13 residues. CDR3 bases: TGTGCCATCACGGGACAGCATAACTATGGCTACACCTTC. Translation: CAITGQHNYGYTF.

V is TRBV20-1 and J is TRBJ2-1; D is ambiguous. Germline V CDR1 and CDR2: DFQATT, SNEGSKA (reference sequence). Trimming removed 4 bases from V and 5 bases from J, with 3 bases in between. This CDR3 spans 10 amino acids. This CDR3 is CSAIDNEQFF. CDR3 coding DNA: TGCAGTGCTATCGACAATGAGCAGTTCTTC.

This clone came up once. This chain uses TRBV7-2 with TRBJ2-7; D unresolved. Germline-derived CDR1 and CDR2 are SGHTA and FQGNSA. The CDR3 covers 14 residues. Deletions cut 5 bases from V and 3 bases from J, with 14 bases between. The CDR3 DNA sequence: TGTGCCAGCAGCCGGAGTGAAGGAATCTACGAGCAGTACTTC. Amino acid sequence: CASSRSEGIYEQYF.

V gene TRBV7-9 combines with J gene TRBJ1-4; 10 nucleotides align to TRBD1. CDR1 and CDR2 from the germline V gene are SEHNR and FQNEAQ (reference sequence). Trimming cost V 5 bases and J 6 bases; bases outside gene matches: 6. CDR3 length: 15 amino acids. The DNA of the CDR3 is TGTGCCAGCAGCGTCACGGGACAGGGGTATGAAAAACTGTTTTTT. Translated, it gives CASSVTGQGYEKLFF. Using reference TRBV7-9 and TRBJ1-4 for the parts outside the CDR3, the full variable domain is DTGVSQNPRHKITKRGQNVTFRCDPISEHNRLYWYRQTLGQGPEFLTYFQNEAQLEKSRLLSDRFSAERPKGSFSTLEIQRTEQGDSAMYLCASSVTGQGYEKLFFGSGTQLSVL.

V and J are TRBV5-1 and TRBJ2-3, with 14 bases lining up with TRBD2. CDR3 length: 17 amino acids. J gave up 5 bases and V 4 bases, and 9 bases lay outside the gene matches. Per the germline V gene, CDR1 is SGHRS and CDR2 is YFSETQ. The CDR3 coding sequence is TGCGCCAGCAGCCCCGGACTAGCGGGGGGCCCCGGAGATACGCAGTATTTT. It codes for CASSPGLAGGPGDTQYF.

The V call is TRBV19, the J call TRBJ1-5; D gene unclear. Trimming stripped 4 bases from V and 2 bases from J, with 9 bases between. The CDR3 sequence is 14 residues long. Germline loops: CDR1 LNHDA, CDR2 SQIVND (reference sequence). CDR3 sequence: CASSKRDGNQPQHF. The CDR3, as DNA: TGTGCCAGTAGTAAGAGGGATGGCAATCAGCCCCAGCATTTT.

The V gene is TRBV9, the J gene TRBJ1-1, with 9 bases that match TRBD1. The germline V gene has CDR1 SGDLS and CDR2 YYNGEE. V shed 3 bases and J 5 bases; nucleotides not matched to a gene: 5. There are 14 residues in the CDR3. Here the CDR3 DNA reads TGTGCCAGCAGCGGGGGACAGGGATGGACTGAAGCTTTCTTT. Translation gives CASSGGQGWTEAFF.

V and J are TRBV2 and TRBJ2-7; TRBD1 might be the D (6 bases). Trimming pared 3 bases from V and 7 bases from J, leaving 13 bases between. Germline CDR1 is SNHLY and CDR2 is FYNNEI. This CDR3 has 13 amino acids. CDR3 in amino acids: CASSDVQGAEQYF. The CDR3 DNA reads TGTGCCAGCAGTGATGTACAGGGTGCGGAGCAGTACTTC.

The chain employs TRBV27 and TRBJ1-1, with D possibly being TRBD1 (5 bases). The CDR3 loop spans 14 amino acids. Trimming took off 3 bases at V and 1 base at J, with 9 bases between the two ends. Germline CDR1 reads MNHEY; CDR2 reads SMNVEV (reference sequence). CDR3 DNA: TGTGCCAGCAGTTTCTTGGGGCCGAACACTGAAGCTTTCTTT. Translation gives CASSFLGPNTEAFF.

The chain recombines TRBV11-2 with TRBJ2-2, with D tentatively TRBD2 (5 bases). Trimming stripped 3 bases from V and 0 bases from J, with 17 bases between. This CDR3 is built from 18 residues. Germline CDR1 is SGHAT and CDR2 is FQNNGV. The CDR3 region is CASSFFTGRTSNTGELFF. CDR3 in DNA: TGTGCCAGCAGCTTCTTCACGGGGAGAACCTCGAACACCGGGGAGCTGTTTTTT.

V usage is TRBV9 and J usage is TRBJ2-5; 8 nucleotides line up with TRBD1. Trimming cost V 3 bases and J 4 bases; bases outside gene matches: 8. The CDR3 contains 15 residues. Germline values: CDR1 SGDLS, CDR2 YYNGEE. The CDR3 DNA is TGTGCCAGCAGCGGCGGACAGGGAAGGGGAGAGACCCAGTACTTC. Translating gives CASSGGQGRGETQYF. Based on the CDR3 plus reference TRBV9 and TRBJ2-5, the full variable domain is DSGVTQTPKHLITATGQRVTLRCSPRSGDLSVYWYQQSLDQGLQFLIQYYNGEERAKGNILERFSAQQFPDLHSELNLSSLELGDSALYFCASSGGQGRGETQYFGPGTRLLVL.

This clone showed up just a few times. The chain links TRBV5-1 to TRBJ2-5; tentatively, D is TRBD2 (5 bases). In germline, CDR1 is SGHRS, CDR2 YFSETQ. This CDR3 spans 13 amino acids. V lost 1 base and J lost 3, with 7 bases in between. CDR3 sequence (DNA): TGCGCCAGCAGCTTGCGGGGAGAAGAGACCCAGTACTTC. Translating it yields CASSLRGEETQYF.